The source of this TCR beta chain is a study of control samples from healthy donors and cancer patients. Clones were read by immunoSEQ multiplex PCR, and TCRdb kept only the in-frame ones, dropping some. The table has approximately 140,000 clones, approximately 89% seen once. The CDR3 has 15 amino acids. V gave up 3 bases and J gave up 0 bases, with 9 bases separating them. Germline V gene sequence: CDR1 LNHDA, CDR2 SQIVND (reference sequence). The specimen was PBMCs. This receptor was obtained from a man aged 50 to 60 with head and neck cancer. The chain is built from TRBV19 and TRBJ1-3, with D perhaps TRBD1 (5 bases). The CDR3 loop is CASSIRVYSGNTIYF. The CDR3 DNA is TGTGCCAGTAGTATCAGGGTTTACTCTGGAAACACCATATATTTT.